The text below deals with one TCR beta chain. Its matching antigen is unknown. The data are from a study of monozygotic twins with inflammatory bowel disease. Whole-study results and caveats: There was no support for any single strong signal or clonotype associated with IBD. Compared with healthy twins, IBD patients shared fewer clonotypes with others, especially with disease activity. Whether twins were concordant or discordant made no difference to repertoire similarity, possibly from limited power.

Germline V CDR1 and CDR2: LNHNV, YYDKDF (reference sequence). The CDR3 length is 14 residues. TCRdb reworked the 5' RACE reads into one entry per CDR3 protein, no DNA. The sample includes roughly 160,000 distinct CDR3 sequences. The sequenced material came from blood. The TCR originated in a human donor with ulcerative colitis or Crohn's disease, or a healthy co-twin of an affected twin (not recorded which). The chain carries TRBV15 and TRBJ2-1. This chain's CDR3 is CATSRVSLYNEQFF. The full variable domain, in which reference TRBV15 and TRBJ2-1 provide the parts outside the CDR3, is DAMVIQNPRYQVTQFGKPVTLSCSQTLNHNVMYWYQQKSSQAPKLLFHYYDKDFNNEADTPDNFQSRRPNTSFCFLDIRSPGLGDTAMYLCATSRVSLYNEQFFGPGTRLTVL.